A single sample gave rise to the 16 T cell receptor beta chains below, sequenced in a study of cytomegalovirus exposure and HLA in healthy donors. PCR employed 60 Vbeta and 13 Jbeta primers. TCRdb keeps only in-frame clones here, not all; method: immunoSEQ multiplex PCR. The sample lists approximately 160,000 clones; around 72% were seen once. Sequencing was performed on PBMCs. All receptors come from a woman aged 40 to 50 in good health and CMV-seropositive.

This chain links TRBV6-1 with TRBJ1-2, with D possibly matching TRBD1 (6 bases). The V gene's germline CDR1 is MNHNS and CDR2 SASEGT. V was pared by 4 bases and J by 8 bases, with 11 bases between. The CDR3 is made up of 12 amino acids. The DNA of the CDR3 is TGTGCCAGCAGTGTGGACAGTCTGGGCTACACCTTC. Its translation is CASSVDSLGYTF.

The V call is TRBV27, the J call TRBJ1-2; D gene uncertain. The V end was cut by 2 bases, the J end by 4 bases, with 11 bases between. CDR1 is MNHEY and CDR2 is SMNVEV in the germline V gene (reference sequence). CDR3 length: 14 residues. The chain's CDR3 is CASSLDYGGYGYTF. Written as DNA, the CDR3 is TGTGCCAGCAGTTTAGACTATGGCGGCTATGGCTACACCTTC.

The V and J genes are TRBV28 and TRBJ2-2; 8 bases line up with TRBD2. Germline-derived CDR1 and CDR2 are MDHEN and SYDVKM. V trimming: 2 bases; J trimming: 1 base; junction bases outside the gene matches: 3. The CDR3 contains 16 residues. The CDR3 spells CASSLGGGRNTGELFF. The DNA for the CDR3 is TGTGCCAGCAGTTTAGGCGGGGGGCGGAACACCGGGGAGCTGTTTTTT.

The rearrangement joins TRBV30 to TRBJ2-3; no firm D call. This CDR3 has 12 amino acids. CDR1 is GTSNPN and CDR2 is SVGIG in the germline V gene (reference sequence). The germline V and J ends were trimmed by 3 bases and 3 bases, with 7 bases remaining between them. CDR3 sequence (DNA): TGTGCCTGGAGCGCAACTACAGATACGCAGTATTTT. This translates into CAWSATTDTQYF. Combining the CDR3 with reference TRBV30 and TRBJ2-3 gives the whole variable domain SQTIHQWPATLVQPVGSPLSLECTVEGTSNPNLYWYRQAAGRGLQLLFYSVGIGQISSEVPQNLSASRPQDRQFILSSKKLLLSDSGFYLCAWSATTDTQYFGPGTRLTVL.

This clone was seen only once. V is TRBV19 and J is TRBJ1-1; the D gene is possibly TRBD1 (6 bases). In germline, CDR1 is LNHDA, CDR2 SQIVND (reference sequence). The CDR3 covers 14 residues. Trimming removed 0 bases at V and 4 bases at J, with 9 bases between. The CDR3 loop reads CASSIDRGATEAFF. For the CDR3, the DNA is TGTGCCAGTAGTATAGACAGGGGCGCCACTGAAGCTTTCTTT.

This chain connects TRBV11-1 to TRBJ1-5; D gene ambiguous. Germline CDR1 and CDR2: SGHAT and FQDESV (reference sequence). The CDR3 contains 13 residues. With 2 bases removed from V and 5 bases from J, the gap between germline ends came to 7 bases. In DNA, the CDR3 is TGTGCCAGCAGCTTATATGAGGATCAGCCCCAGCATTTT. It yields the protein CASSLYEDQPQHF.

The chain joins TRBV7-8 to TRBJ2-5; no clear D. V shed 5 bases and J shed 5 bases, with 12 bases lying between them. CDR1 and CDR2 from the germline V gene are SGHVS and FQNEAQ. This CDR3 region has 13 residues. The CDR3 spells CASSQTVVETQYF. In DNA form, the CDR3 reads TGTGCCAGCAGCCAAACAGTGGTGGAGACCCAGTACTTC. Complete variable domain (other parts from reference TRBV7-8 and TRBJ2-5): GAGVSQSPRYKVAKRGQDVALRCDPISGHVSLFWYQQALGQGPEFLTYFQNEAQLDKSGLPSDRFFAERPEGSVSTLKIQRTQQEDSAVYLCASSQTVVETQYFGPGTRLLVL.

The gene calls are TRBV5-8 and TRBJ2-7, with TRBD1 matching over 8 bases. CDR1 is SGHTS, CDR2 YDEGEE, per germline. The CDR3 contains 14 residues. The trim removed 4 bases at V and 2 bases at J, leaving 5 bases unmatched. As DNA, the CDR3 is TGTGCCAGCAGCCGCGGGACAGGTACCTACGAGCAGTACTTC. It encodes CASSRGTGTYEQYF.

This chain joins TRBV27 and TRBJ1-5; 11 nucleotides align to TRBD1. Germline CDR1 MNHEY, CDR2 SMNVEV (reference sequence). Trimming cost V 5 bases and J 4 bases; bases outside gene matches: 4. The CDR3 is made up of 15 amino acids. CDR3 sequence reads: CASSPGQGANQPQHF. Here the CDR3 DNA reads TGTGCCAGCAGTCCCGGACAGGGGGCGAATCAGCCCCAGCATTTT.

In this sample, this clone turned up a few times. The chain employs TRBV6-5 and TRBJ2-7; 7 bases line up with TRBD1. The V gene end was trimmed by 6 bases and the J gene end by 6 bases; junction bases not matched to a gene: 14. The CDR3 totals 15 residues. Germline loops: CDR1 MNHEY, CDR2 SVGAGI. Here the CDR3 DNA reads TGTGCCAGCAGCCCCACGACCCGACAGGGTAGCGAGCAGTACTTC. Protein: CASSPTTRQGSEQYF.

This clone occurred a few times. The chain has TRBV11-2 and TRBJ1-1; 10 nucleotides agree with TRBD1. CDR3 length: 14 amino acids. J lost 5 bases, V lost 3 bases, and 3 bases had no gene match. Germline CDR1 and CDR2: SGHAT and FQNNGV. The CDR3 bases are TGTGCCAGCAGCTTGACAGGGGGCCGGACTGAAGCTTTCTTT. It encodes CASSLTGGRTEAFF.

The J gene is TRBJ1-6, the V gene TRBV7-8, with 10 bases that match TRBD1. Germline values: CDR1 SGHVS, CDR2 FQNEAQ. The CDR3 covers 16 residues. V dropped 5 bases and J dropped 7; count of bases not matched to a gene: 8. CDR3 sequence: CASSPRDRGPNSPLHF. The CDR3 DNA is TGTGCCAGCAGCCCCCGGGACAGGGGCCCAAATTCACCCCTCCACTTT. The complete variable domain, with remaining parts taken from reference TRBV7-8 and TRBJ1-6, reads GAGVSQSPRYKVAKRGQDVALRCDPISGHVSLFWYQQALGQGPEFLTYFQNEAQLDKSGLPSDRFFAERPEGSVSTLKIQRTQQEDSAVYLCASSPRDRGPNSPLHFGNGTRLTVT.

V usage is TRBV18 and J usage is TRBJ1-6; possible D gene TRBD1, 5 bases. CDR3 length equals 14 residues. Germline assignment: CDR1 KGHSH and CDR2 LQKENI. Trimming took 2 bases from V and 8 from J, leaving 10 bases between them. The CDR3 is CASSPGAQHSPLHF. The CDR3, as DNA: TGTGCCAGCTCACCAGGGGCTCAGCATTCACCCCTCCACTTT.

The chain couples TRBV7-2 to TRBJ2-7, with 8 bases lining up with TRBD1. Germline V gene data show CDR1 as SGHTA and CDR2 as FQGNSA. CDR3 length equals 14 residues. After removal of 5 bases from V and 0 bases from J, the junction contained 3 bases not matched to a gene. As DNA, the CDR3 is TGTGCCAGCAGCCGGACAGGGAACTCCTACGAGCAGTACTTC. Translated, it gives CASSRTGNSYEQYF.

CDR3 sequence reads: CAWSKGRDTEAFF. As DNA, the CDR3 is TGTGCCTGGAGCAAGGGGAGGGACACTGAAGCTTTCTTT. The chain carries TRBV30 and TRBJ1-1; D may be TRBD1 (5 bases). The CDR3 spans 13 residues. The germline gives CDR1 GTSNPN, CDR2 SVGIG (reference sequence). The V end lost 3 bases, the J end lost 3 bases, and 11 bases lay between the germline ends. Looking up the rest from reference TRBV30 and TRBJ1-1 gives the full variable domain: SQTIHQWPATLVQPVGSPLSLECTVEGTSNPNLYWYRQAAGRGLQLLFYSVGIGQISSEVPQNLSASRPQDRQFILSSKKLLLSDSGFYLCAWSKGRDTEAFFGQGTRLTVV.

This rearrangement joins TRBV25-1 to TRBJ2-3, with D tentatively TRBD1 or TRBD2 (6 bases each). With 7 bases removed from V and 7 bases from J, the gap between germline ends came to 18 bases. The length of the CDR3 is 14 residues. CDR1 is MGHDK, CDR2 SYGVNS, per germline. The chain's CDR3 is CASTEGGSANTQYF. The CDR3 DNA is TGTGCCAGCACTGAGGGGGGTAGCGCCAATACGCAGTATTTT.